One and the same sample provided the 32 T cell receptor beta chains below, sequenced in a study of blood T cell repertoires in COVID-19. Sequencing was performed with immunoSEQ multiplex PCR; in TCRdb, only in-frame clones are kept and a portion is missing. The data show 400,000 to 500,000 clones, with 88% seen just once and 1.2% to 1.5% held by the top ten. The sequenced sample was PBMCs or T cells enriched from blood (not recorded which). The receptors originated from a woman between 18 and 29 years old who had been exposed to COVID-19.

This clone has only one observation. CDR3 sequence reads: CASSLTAGDPTGELFF. CDR3 DNA: TGCGCCAGCAGCTTGACAGCAGGGGACCCCACCGGGGAGCTGTTTTTT. The rearrangement joins TRBV5-1 to TRBJ2-2, with D maybe TRBD1 (6 bases). The germline V gene has CDR1 SGHRS and CDR2 YFSETQ. The V and J ends lost 1 base and 4 bases respectively, with 14 bases between them. The CDR3 has 16 amino acids.

CDR3 nucleotide sequence: TGTGCCAGCAGGTTGACAGGGGACACTGAAGCTTTCTTT. This translates into CASRLTGDTEAFF. The rearrangement joins TRBV7-3 to TRBJ1-1; 8 nucleotides match TRBD1. V trimming: 6 bases; J trimming: 3 bases; junction bases outside the gene matches: 3. The CDR3 contains 13 residues. Germline loops: CDR1 SGHTA, CDR2 FQGTGA.

V is TRBV19 and J is TRBJ2-1; 10 bases line up with TRBD1. The junction had 4 bases not matched to a gene; V was cut back by 6 bases and J by 2 bases. CDR1 LNHDA and CDR2 SQIVND come from the germline V gene (reference sequence). This CDR3 is 15 amino acids long. The CDR3 is CASRFDRGPYNEQFF. The CDR3 bases are TGTGCCAGTAGATTTGACAGGGGGCCCTACAATGAGCAGTTCTTC.

The chain couples TRBV6-5 to TRBJ1-1, with D perhaps TRBD1 (6 bases). V was cut by 7 bases and J by 7 bases, with 19 bases left in between. The CDR3 consists of 14 residues. Germline CDR1 MNHEY, CDR2 SVGAGI. The CDR3 DNA follows: TGTGCCAGCACCTTTGGACAGTACGAGTTTGAAGCTTTCTTT. Translating gives CASTFGQYEFEAFF.

This clone has only one observation. The genes are TRBV7-2 and TRBJ2-1, with 7 bases matching TRBD1. CDR3 length: 14 residues. V lost 6 bases to trimming and J lost 5 bases; unmatched junction nucleotides: 7. Germline CDR1 and CDR2: SGHTA and FQGNSA. CDR3 sequence (DNA): TGTGCCAGCAGGACAGGGACAGATAACAATGAGCAGTTCTTC. Protein: CASRTGTDNNEQFF.

This chain links TRBV27 with TRBJ1-4, with D tentatively TRBD1 (6 bases). The CDR3 sequence is 15 residues long. Looked up from germline, CDR1 is MNHEY and CDR2 is SMNVEV (reference sequence). Trimming left V 6 bases short and J 4 bases short, with 15 bases between. The CDR3 DNA sequence: TGTGCCAGCAGGGGGGCAGGAATTGGTAATGAAAAACTGTTTTTT. It encodes CASRGAGIGNEKLFF.

This chain links TRBV12-3 or TRBV12-4 with TRBJ1-2; 7 bases match TRBD1. Germline trimming cut 4 bases from V and 4 bases from J; bases unmatched to any gene: 3. The CDR3 spans 13 residues. The CDR3 DNA is TGTGCCAGCAGTTCGACAGGGTTCTATGGCTACACCTTC. Amino acids: CASSSTGFYGYTF.

This chain connects TRBV12-3 or TRBV12-4 to TRBJ1-6; D unresolved. The CDR3 runs 12 residues. The germline V and J ends were trimmed by 6 bases and 11 bases, with 11 bases remaining between them. CDR3 sequence: CASSSELTPLHF. The CDR3 nucleotides are TGTGCCAGCAGCTCGGAGTTGACACCCCTCCACTTT.

The gene calls are TRBV6-5 and TRBJ1-5; 7 nucleotides line up with TRBD1. The CDR3 consists of 15 residues. Germline assignment: CDR1 MNHEY and CDR2 SVGAGI. V lost 6 bases to trimming and J lost 1 base; unmatched junction nucleotides: 6. CDR3 in amino acids: CASRWTGKSNQPQHF. In DNA, the CDR3 is TGTGCCAGCAGGTGGACAGGTAAAAGCAATCAGCCCCAGCATTTT.

This clone was seen just once. The rearrangement links TRBV7-6 to TRBJ2-1, with 8 bases that match TRBD2. J lost 12 bases, V lost 3 bases, and 13 bases had no gene match. The CDR3 contains 15 residues. Germline CDR1 is SGHVS and CDR2 is FNYEAQ. The CDR3 sequence: CASSLGSSGGAWQFF. CDR3 bases: TGTGCCAGCAGCTTGGGGTCAAGCGGGGGAGCTTGGCAGTTCTTC.

This chain links TRBV18 with TRBJ1-1; D is unresolved. Looked up from germline, CDR1 is KGHSH and CDR2 is LQKENI. The CDR3 runs 13 residues. V was shortened by 2 bases and J by 1 base, with 5 bases between the two germline ends. CDR3 protein: CASSPTPNTEAFF. The CDR3 DNA reads TGTGCCAGCTCACCAACACCGAACACTGAAGCTTTCTTT.

This clone was seen just once. The chain combines TRBV19 with TRBJ2-1; TRBD2 might be the D (6 bases). The CDR3 has 15 residues. Germline assignment: CDR1 LNHDA and CDR2 SQIVND (reference sequence). The V end lost 5 bases, the J end lost 0 bases, and 11 bases lay between the germline ends. CDR3 coding DNA: TGTGCCAGTAGTGTATTAGCGGTCTCCTACAATGAGCAGTTCTTC. The encoded protein is CASSVLAVSYNEQFF. Drawing the rest from reference TRBV19 and TRBJ2-1, the complete variable domain is DGGITQSPKYLFRKEGQNVTLSCEQNLNHDAMYWYRQDPGQGLRLIYYSQIVNDFQKGDIAEGYSVSREKKESFPLTVTSAQKNPTAFYLCASSVLAVSYNEQFFGPGTRLTVL.

The genes are TRBV7-2 and TRBJ2-2; TRBD1 might be the D (5 bases). V gave up 2 bases and J gave up 4 bases, with 20 bases separating them. Germline V gene lookup returns CDR1 SGHTA and CDR2 FQGNSA. The CDR3 contains 18 residues. This CDR3 is CASSLRGPRGRVTGELFF. Written as DNA, the CDR3 is TGTGCCAGCAGCTTAAGGGGCCCCAGAGGAAGGGTCACCGGGGAGCTGTTTTTT.

The V and J genes are TRBV30 and TRBJ1-1; D possibly corresponds to TRBD1 (6 bases). The length of the CDR3 is 13 residues. Germline CDR1 is GTSNPN and CDR2 is SVGIG (reference sequence). The V end lost 2 bases, the J end lost 5 bases, and 12 bases lay between the germline ends. CDR3 bases: TGTGCCTGGAGTCTGAACACAGGGACTGAAGCTTTCTTT. It encodes CAWSLNTGTEAFF.

The genes are TRBV5-1 and TRBJ2-7; 11 positions agree with TRBD2. The CDR3 runs 16 residues. CDR1 is SGHRS, CDR2 YFSETQ, per germline. Trimming at V came to 3 bases and at J to 6 bases, leaving 11 bases not matched to a gene. The CDR3 coding sequence is TGCGCCAGCAGCTCCGGACTAGCGGGTGGCCCCCTCGAGCAGTACTTC. Translated: CASSSGLAGGPLEQYF.

The V call is TRBV27, the J call TRBJ2-3, with TRBD2 identical over 8 bases. The CDR3 is 19 residues long. CDR1 MNHEY and CDR2 SMNVEV come from the germline V gene (reference sequence). Trimming at V came to 0 bases and at J to 2 bases, leaving 13 bases not matched to a gene. The CDR3 spells CASSLSRTSRNPFTDTQYF. In DNA, the CDR3 is TGTGCCAGCAGTTTATCGAGGACTAGCAGGAATCCGTTCACAGATACGCAGTATTTT.

The gene calls are TRBV15 and TRBJ2-3, with D perhaps matching TRBD2 (6 bases). The CDR3 runs to 15 residues. V dropped 8 bases and J dropped 0 bases, with 15 bases sitting between them. Germline loops: CDR1 LNHNV, CDR2 YYDKDF (reference sequence). The CDR3 DNA is TGTGCCACCTCGCATAGCGGATCTAGCACAGATACGCAGTATTTT. This codes for CATSHSGSSTDTQYF.

In this sample, this clone turned up a few times. This chain connects TRBV27 to TRBJ2-7; possible D gene TRBD1, 7 bases. V dropped 2 bases and J dropped 1 base, with 9 bases sitting between them. There are 14 residues in the CDR3. CDR1 and CDR2 from the germline V gene are MNHEY and SMNVEV (reference sequence). The chain's CDR3 is CASSLAGQSYEQYF. CDR3 nucleotides: TGTGCCAGCAGTTTAGCGGGACAGTCCTACGAGCAGTACTTC.

The chain combines TRBV28 with TRBJ2-2, with 8 bases that match TRBD1. The germline V gene has CDR1 MDHEN and CDR2 SYDVKM. The CDR3 covers 15 residues. After removal of 4 bases from V and 5 bases from J, the junction contained 6 bases not matched to a gene. The CDR3 reads CASSWSGGGTGELFF. Here the CDR3 DNA reads TGTGCCAGCAGTTGGTCAGGGGGCGGTACCGGGGAGCTGTTTTTT.

V is TRBV7-9 and J is TRBJ1-1; possibly TRBD1 for D (5 bases). This CDR3 is 15 amino acids long. CDR1 is SEHNR, CDR2 FQNEAQ, per germline (reference sequence). Trimming took off 2 bases at V and 6 bases at J, with 16 bases between the two ends. The CDR3 region is CASSLRTPVGPEAFF. In DNA form, the CDR3 reads TGTGCCAGCAGCTTAAGGACCCCGGTGGGGCCTGAAGCTTTCTTT.

Notes on this clone: Other DNA sequences in this sample translate to the same CDR3. Written as DNA, the CDR3 is TGTGCCAGCAGTTTATCCGCGGGAGGTCCCTACGAGCAGTACTTC. Translating gives CASSLSAGGPYEQYF. The J gene is TRBJ2-7, the V gene TRBV27; TRBD2 matches at 8 bases. V lost 0 bases to trimming and J lost 2 bases; unmatched junction nucleotides: 3. Per the germline V gene, CDR1 is MNHEY and CDR2 is SMNVEV (reference sequence). This CDR3 is 15 amino acids long.

The chain joins TRBV9 to TRBJ2-1; 12 bases line up with TRBD2. Per germline, CDR1 SGDLS and CDR2 YYNGEE. The V gene end was trimmed by 2 bases and the J gene end by 8 bases; junction bases not matched to a gene: 14. This CDR3 spans 18 amino acids. DNA for the CDR3: TGTGCCAGCAGCGTCAGGACTAGCGGGACCTCTAATACATATGAGCAGTTCTTC. Encoded protein: CASSVRTSGTSNTYEQFF. Full variable domain (rest looked up from reference TRBV9 and TRBJ2-1): DSGVTQTPKHLITATGQRVTLRCSPRSGDLSVYWYQQSLDQGLQFLIQYYNGEERAKGNILERFSAQQFPDLHSELNLSSLELGDSALYFCASSVRTSGTSNTYEQFFGPGTRLTVL.

The V and J genes are TRBV4-3 and TRBJ1-4, with a possible D match to TRBD1 (5 bases). Trimming pared 4 bases from V and 5 bases from J, leaving 17 bases between. The CDR3 has 16 residues. Looked up from germline, CDR1 is LGHNA and CDR2 is YSLEER. This CDR3 reads CASSPKRRQGNEKLFF. CDR3 coding DNA: TGCGCCAGCAGCCCGAAAAGGCGGCAGGGAAATGAAAAACTGTTTTTT.

V and J are TRBV19 and TRBJ1-5; D is perhaps TRBD1 (5 bases). Per the germline V gene, CDR1 is LNHDA and CDR2 is SQIVND (reference sequence). V dropped 5 bases and J dropped 10 bases, with 15 bases sitting between them. This CDR3 contains 13 residues. The CDR3 sequence is CASSVTEPEPQHF. The CDR3 DNA reads TGTGCCAGTAGTGTGACAGAGCCTGAACCCCAGCATTTT.

The gene calls are TRBV6-5 and TRBJ2-2, with 7 positions matching TRBD1. CDR3 length: 16 residues. Germline V gene sequence: CDR1 MNHEY, CDR2 SVGAGI. V lost 0 bases and J lost 6; bases outside the gene matches: 7. The CDR3 DNA reads TGTGCCAGCAGTTACTCGATACAGGGGTCATCCGGGGAGCTGTTTTTT. Encoded protein: CASSYSIQGSSGELFF.

V is TRBV5-6 and J is TRBJ1-1, with D perhaps matching TRBD1 (6 bases). The V gene's germline CDR1 is SGHDT and CDR2 YYEEEE. V shed 4 bases and J shed 1 base, with 23 bases lying between them. This CDR3 region has 18 residues. CDR3 in amino acids: CASSARYTNRAGNTEAFF. The DNA of the CDR3 is TGTGCCAGCAGCGCAAGGTACACCAACAGGGCGGGGAACACTGAAGCTTTCTTT.

This clone was recorded only once. The chain uses TRBV30 and TRBJ2-1, with D possibly being TRBD2 (6 bases). The germline gives CDR1 GTSNPN, CDR2 SVGIG (reference sequence). There are 14 residues in the CDR3. V was pared by 4 bases and J by 4 bases, with 14 bases between. CDR3 bases: TGTGCCTGGATTGGAGGCGGGAAGTACAATGAGCAGTTCTTC. Amino acids: CAWIGGGKYNEQFF.

J is TRBJ2-1 and V is TRBV27, with 10 bases aligning to TRBD2. The J segment lost 6 bases and the V segment lost 0 bases, leaving 5 bases of the junction unmatched. In germline, CDR1 is MNHEY, CDR2 SMNVEV (reference sequence). The CDR3 consists of 16 residues. The CDR3 DNA reads as TGTGCCAGCAGTTTATCCCCGGGACTAGCGCTCAATGAGCAGTTCTTC. Its protein is CASSLSPGLALNEQFF.

The V call is TRBV19, the J call TRBJ1-2, with TRBD1 identical over 11 bases. The V segment lost 5 bases and the J segment 3 bases; nucleotides outside the gene matches: 5. Germline V CDR1 and CDR2: LNHDA, SQIVND (reference sequence). The CDR3 extends over 15 amino acids. The CDR3 coding sequence is TGTGCCAGTAGTTATGGGACAGGGGGTCACTATGGCTACACCTTC. It specifies CASSYGTGGHYGYTF.

This sequence joins TRBV7-2 and TRBJ2-7; D might be TRBD1 (6 bases). CDR1 is SGHTA and CDR2 is FQGNSA in the germline V gene. V lost 1 base and J 2 bases, leaving 9 bases between the germline ends. This CDR3 has 14 residues. The CDR3 region is CASSLDRATYEQYF. CDR3 sequence (DNA): TGTGCCAGCAGCTTAGACAGGGCCACCTACGAGCAGTACTTC.

The rearrangement links TRBV28 to TRBJ1-2; D is unclear. Germline CDR1 reads MDHEN; CDR2 reads SYDVKM. The CDR3 runs to 12 residues. Trimming took off 5 bases at V and 5 bases at J, with 9 bases between the two ends. The CDR3 DNA follows: TGTGCCAGCAGTAGGACTGTTTATGGCTACACCTTC. It codes for CASSRTVYGYTF.

V and J are TRBV5-1 and TRBJ1-1, with TRBD1 as a possible D gene (6 bases). Germline-derived CDR1 and CDR2 are SGHRS and YFSETQ. The CDR3 loop spans 16 amino acids. Trimming shortened V by 4 bases and J by 0 bases, and 16 bases separated the two germline ends. CDR3 DNA: TGCGCCAGCAGCCGGGACCAGGGGAGCATGAACACTGAAGCTTTCTTT. Translated: CASSRDQGSMNTEAFF.